The sequence of this T cell receptor beta chain was determined in a study of T cell responses to AZD1222 COVID-19 vaccine. This table comes from immunoSEQ multiplex PCR, and its TCRdb copy is limited to in-frame clones, with some not included. The sample lists 95,000 to 150,000 clones; about 90% were seen once. The junction had 2 bases not matched to a gene; V was cut back by 10 bases and J by 3 bases. The V gene's germline CDR1 is MDHEN and CDR2 SYDVKM. The CDR3 length is 13 residues. Material: peripheral blood, obtained on day 0 of AZD1222 vaccination. The chain recombines TRBV28 with TRBJ2-3; 12 bases fit TRBD2. This sequence was found in an adult in good health. The CDR3 spells CATGLAGTDTQYF. DNA of the CDR3: TGTGCCACCGGACTAGCGGGAACAGATACGCAGTATTTT.